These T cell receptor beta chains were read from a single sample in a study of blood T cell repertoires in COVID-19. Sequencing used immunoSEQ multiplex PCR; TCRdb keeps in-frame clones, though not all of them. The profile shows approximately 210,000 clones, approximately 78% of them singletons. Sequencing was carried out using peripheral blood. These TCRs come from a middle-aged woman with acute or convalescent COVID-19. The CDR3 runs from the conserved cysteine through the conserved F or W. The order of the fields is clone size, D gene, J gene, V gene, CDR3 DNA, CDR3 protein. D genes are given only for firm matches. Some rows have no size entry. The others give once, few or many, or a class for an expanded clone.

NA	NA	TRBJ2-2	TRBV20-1	TGCAGTGCTAGTGTCAGGGGGAACACCGGGGAGCTGTTTTTT	CSASVRGNTGELFF
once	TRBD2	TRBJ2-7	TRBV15	TGTGCCACCAGCAGAGGTAGGGCTAGCGGGGGGGCCTACGAGCAGTACTTC	CATSRGRASGGAYEQYF
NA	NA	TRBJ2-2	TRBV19	TGTGCCAGTAGTATCGGGTTCACCGGGGAGCTGTTTTTT	CASSIGFTGELFF
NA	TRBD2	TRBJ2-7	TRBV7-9	TGTGCCAGCAGCCTGGGCGGGAGCGTTTACGAGCAGTACTTC	CASSLGGSVYEQYF
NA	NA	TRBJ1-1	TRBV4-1	TGCGCCAGCAGCCAAGACCGTAACACTGAAGCTTTCTTT	CASSQDRNTEAFF
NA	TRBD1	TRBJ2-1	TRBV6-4	TGTGCCAGCAGAGCCGGGACAGGGGCCAATGAGCAGTTCTTC	CASRAGTGANEQFF
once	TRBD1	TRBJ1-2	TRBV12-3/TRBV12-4	TGTGCCAGCAGTTTACAGGGGGCGGGTGGCTACACCTTC	CASSLQGAGGYTF
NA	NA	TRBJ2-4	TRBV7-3	TGTGCCAGCAGCCCCAGCGTGAATTCGGACATTCAGTACTTC	CASSPSVNSDIQYF
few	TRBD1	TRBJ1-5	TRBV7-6	TGTGCCAGCAGCCTTTATGCCGGGACAGGAGGCAATCAGCCCCAGCATTTT	CASSLYAGTGGNQPQHF
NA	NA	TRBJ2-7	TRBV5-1	TGCGCCAGCAGTTTGGGACTTTACTACGAGCAGTACTTC	CASSLGLYYEQYF
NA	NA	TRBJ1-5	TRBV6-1	TGTGCCAGCAGTGAAGCCGGGACAAATCAGCCCCAGCATTTT	CASSEAGTNQPQHF
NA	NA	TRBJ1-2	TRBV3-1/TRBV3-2	TGTGCCAGCAGCCACCACAGGGAGTTAGGTGGCTACACCTTC	CASSHHRELGGYTF
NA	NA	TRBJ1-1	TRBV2	TGTGCCAGCACCCGAGAGCGGAACACTGAAGCTTTCTTT	CASTRERNTEAFF
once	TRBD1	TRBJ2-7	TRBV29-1	TGCAGCGTTGGGCCGGGACAGAAAGAAAACGAGCAGTACTTC	CSVGPGQKENEQYF
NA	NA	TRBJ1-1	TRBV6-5	TGTGCCAGCAGTTCAAGGACAGCGAACACTGAAGCTTTCTTT	CASSSRTANTEAFF
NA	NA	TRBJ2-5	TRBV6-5	TGTGCCAGCAGAGTGACTGGAACTCAAGAGACCCAGTACTTC	CASRVTGTQETQYF
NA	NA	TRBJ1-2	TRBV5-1	TGCGCCAGCAGCTTGGCGGGGGGCGGCTACACCTTC	CASSLAGGGYTF
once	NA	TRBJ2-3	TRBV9	TGTGCCAGCAGCGTAGTCCTCCGGGACACAGATACGCAGTATTTT	CASSVVLRDTDTQYF
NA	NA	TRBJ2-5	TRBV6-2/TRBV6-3	TGTGCCAGCAGTTACCGTCCTAGCGTTTCGGAGACCCAGTACTTC	CASSYRPSVSETQYF
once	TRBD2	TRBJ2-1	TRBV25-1	TGTGCCAGCAGTGAGGCGGGGGGGCCGGGTAATGAGCAGTTCTTC	CASSEAGGPGNEQFF
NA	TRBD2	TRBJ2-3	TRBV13	TGTGCCAGCAGCTACGGACTAGCGGGGGCTATCTACACAGATACGCAGTATTTT	CASSYGLAGAIYTDTQYF
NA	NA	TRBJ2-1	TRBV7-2	TGTGCCAGCAGCTTAGCCCCTCCACGTTCTAGCTTTTCCTACAATGAGCAGTTCTTC	CASSLAPPRSSFSYNEQFF
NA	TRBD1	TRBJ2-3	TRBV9	TGTGCCAGCACCTCAGGGGGCTTGACAGATACGCAGTATTTT	CASTSGGLTDTQYF
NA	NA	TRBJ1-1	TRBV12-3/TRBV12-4	TGTGCCAGCAGTATACAACGGGACACTGAAGCTTTCTTT	CASSIQRDTEAFF
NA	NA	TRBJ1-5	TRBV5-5	TGTGCCAGCAGCTTGGCTTCGGGGAGAAGCAATCAGCCCCAGCATTTT	CASSLASGRSNQPQHF
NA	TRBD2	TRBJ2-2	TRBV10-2	TGCGCCAGCAGGGGACTAGCGGGGATGACCGGGGAGCTGTTTTTT	CASRGLAGMTGELFF
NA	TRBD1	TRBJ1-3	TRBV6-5	TGTGCCAGCAGCCCGACAGGGGGTGTCGGAAACACCATATATTTT	CASSPTGGVGNTIYF
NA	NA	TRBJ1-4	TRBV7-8	TGTGCCAGCAGCCCGAGCGGACCCTACGAAAAACTGTTTTTT	CASSPSGPYEKLFF
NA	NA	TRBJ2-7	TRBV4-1	TGCGCCAGCAGCCATTCTCCCAAATCCCGAGGAGAGCAGTACTTC	CASSHSPKSRGEQYF
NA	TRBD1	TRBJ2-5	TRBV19	TGTGCCAGTAGTATGCTTAAGTATGAGGGGGCGACCCAGTACTTC	CASSMLKYEGATQYF
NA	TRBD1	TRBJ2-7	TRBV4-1	TGCGCCAGCAGCCACGTAACCGGACAGGGGAACCACGAGCAGTACTTC	CASSHVTGQGNHEQYF
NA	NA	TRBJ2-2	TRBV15	TGTGCCACCAGCAGGACGGGGTTTATCGATACCGGGGAGCTGTTTTTT	CATSRTGFIDTGELFF
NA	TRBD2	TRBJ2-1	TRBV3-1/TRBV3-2	TGTGCCAGCAGCCAAGATACCCGGACTAGCGGGACGGGTAATGAGCAGTTCTTC	CASSQDTRTSGTGNEQFF
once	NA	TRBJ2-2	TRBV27	TGTGCCAGCAGTTTATCCGGTCCCGGGGAGCTGTTTTTT	CASSLSGPGELFF
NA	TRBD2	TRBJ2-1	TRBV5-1	TGCGCCAGCAGCTTTCTAGCGGGGGACAATGAGCAGTTCTTC	CASSFLAGDNEQFF
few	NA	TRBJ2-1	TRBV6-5	TGTGCCAGCATGGGGGCCCTGGATCAGTTCTTC	CASMGALDQFF
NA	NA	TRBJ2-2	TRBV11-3	TGTGCCAGCAGCCTAGGACCCGGGGAGGTGTTTTTT	CASSLGPGEVFF
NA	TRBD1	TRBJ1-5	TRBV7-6	TGTGCCAGCAGCCCGAAGCCTGGGCCGGGACAGGGGAGCAATCAGCCCCAGCATTTT	CASSPKPGPGQGSNQPQHF
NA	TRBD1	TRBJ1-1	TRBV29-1	TGCAGCGTTGAAGGGACAGGGGGCGGTGCTTTCTTT	CSVEGTGGGAFF
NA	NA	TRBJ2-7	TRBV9	TGTGCCAGCAGCCCTACCGGAACAGGAGCCTACGAGCAGTACTTC	CASSPTGTGAYEQYF
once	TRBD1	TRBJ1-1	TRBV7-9	TGTGCCAGCAGCTTTTCAACGGGACAGGGGGCTGTTGAAGCTTTCTTT	CASSFSTGQGAVEAFF
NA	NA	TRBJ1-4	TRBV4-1	TGCGCCAGCAGCCAAGATCGTACAGGGTGGGCGGAAAAACTGTTTTTT	CASSQDRTGWAEKLFF
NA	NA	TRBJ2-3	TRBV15	TGTGCCACCAGCAAGAAAAAACAGGGCTCCACAGATACGCAGTATTTT	CATSKKKQGSTDTQYF
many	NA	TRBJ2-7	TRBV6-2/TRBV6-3	TGTGCCAGCAGTTACTTGGCGGGTTCCTACGAGCAGTACTTC	CASSYLAGSYEQYF
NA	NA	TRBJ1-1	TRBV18	TGTGCCAGCTCACAGGGAGGGGGGAACACTGAAGCTTTCTTT	CASSQGGGNTEAFF